These 21 T cell receptor beta chains came from one sample sequenced in a study of blood T cell repertoires in COVID-19. Measured with immunoSEQ multiplex PCR; TCRdb has only the in-frame clones, and not every one. The table has 25,000 to 35,000 clones, around 87% seen once. Material: peripheral blood. The receptors were sampled from a human donor in a cohort sampled during active COVID-19.

The chain employs TRBV5-1 and TRBJ2-3; D ambiguous. CDR1 SGHRS and CDR2 YFSETQ come from the germline V gene. The germline V and J ends were trimmed by 4 bases and 6 bases, with 9 bases remaining between them. CDR3 length: 12 residues. The CDR3 DNA reads TGCGCCAGCAGCCTCCCCTCCGATACGCAGTATTTT. Translated, it gives CASSLPSDTQYF.

The chain links TRBV28 to TRBJ1-6; 9 bases are shared with TRBD1. V trimming: 5 bases; J trimming: 9 bases; junction bases outside the gene matches: 5. The CDR3 is 14 residues long. The V gene's germline CDR1 is MDHEN and CDR2 SYDVKM. This CDR3 is CASSPGQGLSPLHF. CDR3 nucleotide sequence: TGTGCCAGCAGTCCGGGACAGGGTCTTTCACCCCTCCACTTT.

The count of this clone is one. V and J are TRBV2 and TRBJ1-1; D is possibly TRBD1 (5 bases). Germline assignment: CDR1 SNHLY and CDR2 FYNNEI. The length of the CDR3 is 17 residues. The V and J ends lost 8 bases and 0 bases respectively, with 22 bases between them. CDR3 coding DNA: TGTGCCAGCGTCAGGAGGGGCGAAGTAGTCATGAACACTGAAGCTTTCTTT. This sequence encodes CASVRRGEVVMNTEAFF.

Relative to its sample, this clone is medium-sized (0.01 to 0.1%). The chain combines TRBV6-2 or TRBV6-3 with TRBJ2-3, with 7 bases fitting TRBD2. The CDR3 is 13 amino acids. Per germline, CDR1 MNHEY and CDR2 SVGEGT. V was pared by 5 bases and J by 1 base, with 0 bases of the junction left unmatched. CDR3 protein: CASSRGGTDTQYF. The CDR3 region has the DNA TGTGCCAGCAGTCGGGGGGGCACAGATACGCAGTATTTT.

The J gene is TRBJ1-6, the V gene TRBV5-6; D remains ambiguous. Germline V gene data show CDR1 as SGHDT and CDR2 as YYEEEE. The V and J ends lost 0 bases and 7 bases respectively, with 11 bases between them. This CDR3 is built from 15 residues. Written as DNA, the CDR3 is TGTGCCAGCAGCTTGGGCAAGCCTCGCAATTCACCCCTCCACTTT. Amino acid sequence: CASSLGKPRNSPLHF. Supplemented by reference TRBV5-6 and TRBJ1-6, the full variable domain reads DAGVTQSPTHLIKTRGQQVTLRCSPKSGHDTVSWYQQALGQGPQFIFQYYEEEERQRGNFPDRFSGHQFPNYSSELNVNALLLGDSALYLCASSLGKPRNSPLHFGNGTRLTVT.

The chain uses TRBV6-2 or TRBV6-3 and TRBJ2-6; possible D gene TRBD2, 7 bases. Germline V gives CDR1 MNHEY, CDR2 SVGEGT. Trimming shortened V by 0 bases and J by 1 base, and 16 bases separated the two germline ends. This CDR3 comprises 19 residues. In DNA, the CDR3 is TGTGCCAGCAGTTACTCGCCTTGGGGGGGGCCTTCTGGGGCCAACGTCCTGACTTTC. It translates to CASSYSPWGGPSGANVLTF.

The CDR3 nucleotides read TGCGCCAGCAGCCAAGATTGGGGACAGGGGGCAGGCTATGGCTACACCTTC. This gives the protein CASSQDWGQGAGYGYTF. V gene TRBV4-1 combines with J gene TRBJ1-2, with TRBD1 matching 12 bases. Germline CDR1 reads MGHRA; CDR2 reads YSYEKL. The trim removed 0 bases at V and 4 bases at J, leaving 6 bases unmatched. This CDR3 has 17 residues.

This chain links TRBV11-2 with TRBJ2-3; the D gene is possibly TRBD1 (6 bases). This CDR3 contains 11 residues. Between the trimmed V and J ends, which lost 7 bases and 6 bases, there was a span of 8 bases. CDR1 and CDR2 (germline): SGHAT, FQNNGV. This chain's CDR3 is CASTQGDTQYF. CDR3 DNA: TGTGCCAGCACCCAGGGGGATACGCAGTATTTT.

Only one count was recorded for this clone. This chain uses TRBV2 with TRBJ2-3; no reliable D call. V shed 4 bases and J shed 3 bases, with 8 bases lying between them. The CDR3 runs 13 residues. CDR1 is SNHLY, CDR2 FYNNEI, per germline. The CDR3 bases are TGTGCCAGCAGTGGATTGCAGACAGATACGCAGTATTTT. It translates to CASSGLQTDTQYF.

V and J are TRBV29-1 and TRBJ2-1; D is ambiguous. V was cut by 4 bases and J by 2 bases, with 12 bases left in between. Per germline, CDR1 SQVTM and CDR2 ANQGSEA. CDR3 length: 14 residues. CDR3 nucleotide sequence: TGCAGCGTTGCGAACTCCTTCCCCTACAATGAGCAGTTCTTC. Protein product: CSVANSFPYNEQFF.

Only one count was recorded for this clone. V and J are TRBV6-1 and TRBJ1-4; 8 bases agree with TRBD1. The CDR3 runs 14 residues. From germline, CDR1 is MNHNS and CDR2 SASEGT. V lost 3 bases and J lost 7; bases outside the gene matches: 4. The DNA of the CDR3 is TGTGCCAGCAGTGAGACAGGGGTTGGTGAAAAACTGTTTTTT. Protein sequence: CASSETGVGEKLFF.

This clone showed up just once. The chain has TRBV7-6 and TRBJ1-5, with a weak D call TRBD1 (5 bases). Trimming cost V 1 base and J 3 bases, with 10 bases left between them. Germline V lookup: CDR1 SGHVS, CDR2 FNYEAQ. The CDR3 is made up of 15 amino acids. This chain's CDR3 is CASSLGAGHNQPQHF. CDR3 in DNA: TGTGCCAGCAGCTTAGGGGCAGGACACAATCAGCCCCAGCATTTT.

This chain uses TRBV30 with TRBJ2-6; 7 nucleotides line up with TRBD1. Germline-derived CDR1 and CDR2 are GTSNPN and SVGIG (reference sequence). V was pared by 2 bases and J by 0 bases, with 7 bases of the junction left unmatched. CDR3 size: 17 residues. The CDR3 loop reads CAWSNTGANSGANVLTF. CDR3 DNA: TGTGCCTGGAGTAACACAGGGGCCAACTCTGGGGCCAACGTCCTGACTTTC.

This clone was observed a single time. The V and J genes are TRBV29-1 and TRBJ2-1, with 8 nucleotides matching TRBD1. The V gene's germline CDR1 is SQVTM and CDR2 ANQGSEA. Germline trimming cut 2 bases from V and 7 bases from J; bases unmatched to any gene: 7. There are 14 residues in the CDR3. CDR3 coding DNA: TGCAGCGTTGAAAGGGCAGGGGGCTTAAATGAGCAGTTCTTC. This gives the protein CSVERAGGLNEQFF.

The chain recombines TRBV7-3 with TRBJ1-3; D is ambiguous. Trimming left V 3 bases short and J 0 bases short, with 6 bases between. CDR1 and CDR2 (germline): SGHTA, FQGTGA. CDR3 size: 14 residues. For the CDR3, the DNA is TGTGCCAGCAGCTTGAGTATCTCTGGAAACACCATATATTTT. It translates to CASSLSISGNTIYF.

The chain is built from TRBV6-2 or TRBV6-3 and TRBJ1-1, with TRBD1 as a possible D gene (5 bases). Trimming cost V 4 bases and J 6 bases, with 15 bases left between them. The CDR3 is made up of 14 amino acids. The germline gives CDR1 MNHEY, CDR2 SVGEGT. CDR3 nucleotide sequence: TGTGCCAGCAGTTTTGTACCGGGAGGGGCTGAAGCTTTCTTT. This encodes CASSFVPGGAEAFF.

The CDR3, as DNA: TGCGCCAGCAGCTTGGCGGGACAGGGGGACGAGCAGTACTTC. This encodes CASSLAGQGDEQYF. This chain joins TRBV5-1 and TRBJ2-7; 11 bases are shared with TRBD1. Germline CDR1 reads SGHRS; CDR2 reads YFSETQ. Unmatched junction bases numbered 1, after V lost 0 bases and J lost 5 bases. The CDR3 totals 14 residues.

The chain has TRBV7-8 and TRBJ2-7, with TRBD1 identical over 10 bases. V gave up 1 base and J gave up 2 bases; unmatched junction bases: 2. The CDR3 spans 15 residues. Germline CDR1 SGHVS, CDR2 FQNEAQ. The CDR3 nucleotides read TGTGCCAGCAGCTTAGTAGGGACAGGGGCCTACGAGCAGTACTTC. Translated: CASSLVGTGAYEQYF.

This chain connects TRBV28 to TRBJ1-5; D gene ambiguous. CDR1 MDHEN and CDR2 SYDVKM come from the germline V gene. CDR3 length equals 15 residues. Trimming stripped 3 bases from V and 6 bases from J, with 15 bases between. CDR3 sequence reads: CASSFFQASSQPQHF. CDR3 sequence (DNA): TGTGCCAGCAGTTTCTTCCAGGCCTCAAGTCAGCCCCAGCATTTT.

CDR3 amino acids: CASSDPYSGYYEQYF. The DNA for the CDR3 is TGTGCCAGCAGCGACCCTTATAGCGGGTATTACGAGCAGTACTTC. The rearrangement joins TRBV3-1 (or the pseudogene TRBV3-2) to TRBJ2-7; TRBD2 aligns across 7 bases. The CDR3 covers 15 residues. With V trimmed by 5 bases and J by 4 bases, 11 bases remained unmatched. CDR1 is LGHDT, CDR2 YNNKEL, per germline (reference sequence).

This chain links TRBV5-1 with TRBJ1-1, with D perhaps matching TRBD1 (5 bases). Germline V gene sequence: CDR1 SGHRS, CDR2 YFSETQ. This CDR3 is 15 amino acids long. The V and J ends lost 1 base and 5 bases respectively, with 15 bases between them. CDR3 sequence: CASSLSGGRVTEAFF. CDR3 DNA: TGCGCCAGCAGCTTGTCCGGGGGTCGGGTTACTGAAGCTTTCTTT.